This passage covers 32 T cell receptor beta chains from one sample sequenced in a study of cytotoxic CD8 clonotypes in ibrutinib-treated CLL. Assay: immunoSEQ multiplex PCR; the TCRdb copy retains only in-frame clones and omits some. The sample lists about 22,000 clones, 75% occurring once. The input for sequencing was PBMCs, taken before ibrutinib treatment. The source is a human donor with chronic lymphocytic leukemia.

The chain uses TRBV6-6 and TRBJ2-5; maybe TRBD2 (6 bases). Germline lookup yields CDR1 MNHNY and CDR2 SVGAGI (reference sequence). Deletions cut 5 bases from V and 7 bases from J, with 14 bases between. The CDR3 contains 13 residues. The CDR3 region is CASSTARGWTQYF. Written as DNA, the CDR3 is TGTGCCAGCAGTACTGCCCGGGGGTGGACCCAGTACTTC.

This sequence joins TRBV30 and TRBJ1-4; 7 nucleotides align to TRBD1. There are 13 residues in the CDR3. Germline values: CDR1 GTSNPN, CDR2 SVGIG (reference sequence). Unmatched junction bases numbered 11, after V lost 8 bases and J lost 8 bases. The CDR3 bases are TGTGCCACTTTGGACAGGCCGGACGAAAAACTGTTTTTT. Its protein product is CATLDRPDEKLFF.

This clone was detected a few times. V gene TRBV30 combines with J gene TRBJ1-5; 8 positions agree with TRBD1. Germline assignment: CDR1 GTSNPN and CDR2 SVGIG (reference sequence). The length of the CDR3 is 14 residues. V lost 3 bases and J lost 6; bases outside the gene matches: 7. CDR3 coding DNA: TGTGCCTGGAGCCTACAGGGGGTCCGTCAGCCCCAGCATTTT. It specifies CAWSLQGVRQPQHF.

The V call is TRBV18, the J call TRBJ2-7, with D possibly called TRBD1 or TRBD2 (5 bases each). Germline loops: CDR1 KGHSH, CDR2 LQKENI. V was clipped by 2 bases and J by 7 bases, with 15 bases between them. CDR3 size: 14 residues. The CDR3 nucleotides read TGTGCCAGCTCACCAAACTACGGGGCAGGTGAGCAGTACTTC. This gives the protein CASSPNYGAGEQYF.

J is TRBJ2-5 and V is TRBV7-2; 11 nucleotides agree with TRBD2. With V trimmed by 5 bases and J by 1 base, 6 bases remained unmatched. Germline CDR1 SGHTA, CDR2 FQGNSA. The CDR3 spans 16 residues. This CDR3 reads CASSPPGLAAQETQYF. In DNA, the CDR3 is TGTGCCAGCAGCCCCCCGGGACTAGCGGCCCAAGAGACCCAGTACTTC.

The chain combines TRBV9 with TRBJ2-2; the match to TRBD1 covers 8 bases. J gave up 3 bases and V 0 bases, and 4 bases lay outside the gene matches. Germline-derived CDR1 and CDR2 are SGDLS and YYNGEE. The CDR3 totals 16 residues. The CDR3 region is CASSVEDRVDTGELFF. The CDR3 nucleotides are TGTGCCAGCAGCGTAGAGGACAGGGTAGACACCGGGGAGCTGTTTTTT.

This clone was counted only a few times. The rearrangement uses TRBV6-5 and TRBJ2-7, with a possible D match to TRBD2 (5 bases). The germline V gene encodes CDR1 MNHEY and CDR2 SVGAGI. The CDR3 loop spans 13 amino acids. Trimming took off 5 bases at V and 5 bases at J, with 13 bases between the two ends. CDR3 loop: CASSSGRHHEQYF. CDR3 DNA: TGTGCCAGCAGTAGCGGACGTCACCACGAGCAGTACTTC.

The chain is built from TRBV5-6 and TRBJ1-1, with a tentative D call TRBD1 (5 bases). The CDR3 loop spans 15 amino acids. Germline CDR1 SGHDT, CDR2 YYEEEE. V lost 1 base to trimming and J lost 3 bases, with 13 bases between them. The CDR3 loop is CASSLYSGFHTEAFF. The CDR3 region has the DNA TGTGCCAGCAGCTTGTATTCAGGGTTTCACACTGAAGCTTTCTTT.

This clone has just one count. The chain carries TRBV23-1 and TRBJ1-5, with 12 bases identical to TRBD1. TRBV23-1 is filed as an ORF, its function uncertain. The CDR3 totals 23 residues. The V gene end was trimmed by 4 bases and the J gene end by 0 bases; junction bases not matched to a gene: 22. The CDR3 spells CASSRGQGAQATLSSYSNQPQHF. The CDR3 DNA follows: TGCGCCAGCAGTCGGGGACAGGGGGCGCAGGCCACCCTTTCCTCTTATAGCAATCAGCCCCAGCATTTT.

The rearrangement links TRBV28 to TRBJ2-7; 13 bases line up with TRBD2. Looked up from germline, CDR1 is MDHEN and CDR2 is SYDVKM. J was trimmed by 0 bases and V by 3 bases; bases with no gene match: 11. The CDR3 runs to 19 residues. The CDR3 DNA is TGTGCCAGCAGTTTGCCGACTAGCGGGAGGACTTCCCACTCCTACGAGCAGTACTTC. Amino acid sequence: CASSLPTSGRTSHSYEQYF.

This clone was observed a few times. The chain combines TRBV18 with TRBJ1-5; D is unresolved. The CDR3 has 15 residues. Trimming shortened V by 0 bases and J by 9 bases, and 15 bases separated the two germline ends. Germline CDR1 is KGHSH and CDR2 is LQKENI. The CDR3 loop is CASSPPGRSWGPQHF. CDR3 coding DNA: TGTGCCAGCTCACCACCAGGACGGAGCTGGGGGCCCCAGCATTTT.

This rearrangement joins TRBV21-1 to TRBJ2-5; the table's D call, TRBD2, has no DNA check behind it. TRBV21-1 is termed a pseudogene. There are 16 residues in the CDR3. The CDR3 DNA follows: TGTGCCAGCAGCAACTCCCTTAGCGGCTCGAGGGAGACCCAGTACTTC. This sequence encodes CASSNSLSGSRETQYF.

This chain joins TRBV7-9 and TRBJ2-3; 7 bases align to TRBD2. Germline loops: CDR1 SEHNR, CDR2 FQNEAQ (reference sequence). The CDR3 totals 15 residues. The J segment lost 3 bases and the V segment lost 4 bases, leaving 7 bases of the junction unmatched. CDR3 DNA sequence: TGTGCCAGCAGCTCCTCGGCGGGGGAGACAGATACGCAGTATTTT. Its protein product is CASSSSAGETDTQYF.

The CDR3 nucleotides are TGCGCCAGCAGTCAATCTAAGGGTAAGGGGACCGGGGAGCTGTTTTTT. It translates to CASSQSKGKGTGELFF. This chain joins TRBV23-1 and TRBJ2-2; D may be TRBD1 (5 bases). TRBV23-1 is annotated as an ORF whose role is uncertain. V lost 0 bases and J lost 5, with 13 bases in between. The CDR3 sequence is 16 residues long.

This clone occurred a few times. The chain has TRBV9 and TRBJ1-1, with D perhaps matching TRBD1 (5 bases). This CDR3 spans 15 amino acids. In germline, CDR1 is SGDLS, CDR2 YYNGEE. Deletions cut 3 bases from V and 4 bases from J, with 16 bases between. The CDR3, as DNA: TGTGCCAGCAGCGCAAGGCAGGGCCGGGCCACTGAAGCTTTCTTT. Amino acid sequence: CASSARQGRATEAFF.

The J gene is TRBJ2-2, the V gene TRBV18, with 9 bases lining up with TRBD2. V was clipped by 2 bases and J by 7 bases; unmatched bases: 11. There are 17 residues in the CDR3. CDR1 is KGHSH and CDR2 is LQKENI in the germline V gene. The DNA of the CDR3 is TGTGCCAGCTCACCAAGAAGGGCTAGCGGGGCCCACGGGGAGCTGTTTTTT. It yields the protein CASSPRRASGAHGELFF.

This clone was counted a few times. The V call is TRBV5-1, the J call TRBJ1-4, with D possibly matching TRBD1 (5 bases). Germline V CDR1 and CDR2: SGHRS, YFSETQ. This CDR3 is built from 14 residues. V lost 3 bases, J lost 8 bases, and 14 bases lay in between. The DNA for the CDR3 is TGCGCCAGCAGCTCTCAGGGAGGGGTAGAAAAACTGTTTTTT. This codes for CASSSQGGVEKLFF.

The rearrangement links TRBV5-8 to TRBJ1-5; D is unresolved. The CDR3 has 13 residues. V lost 4 bases to trimming and J lost 4 bases, with 9 bases between them. In germline, CDR1 is SGHTS, CDR2 YDEGEE. CDR3 in amino acids: CASSPQFNQPQHF. The CDR3 DNA is TGTGCCAGCAGCCCCCAGTTTAATCAGCCCCAGCATTTT.

This clone was seen just once. The chain uses TRBV19 and TRBJ1-1; D remains unclear. Germline V lookup: CDR1 LNHDA, CDR2 SQIVND (reference sequence). The CDR3 contains 15 residues. V was pared by 1 base and J by 2 bases, with 11 bases between. CDR3 sequence (DNA): TGTGCCAGTAGTATAGGGGAGGCGACCAACACTGAAGCTTTCTTT. Its protein product is CASSIGEATNTEAFF.

This clone was seen a few times. V usage is TRBV5-1 and J usage is TRBJ1-4, with D tentatively TRBD1 (5 bases). From germline, CDR1 is SGHRS and CDR2 YFSETQ. There are 15 residues in the CDR3. V was pared by 5 bases and J by 2 bases, with 13 bases between. The CDR3 DNA is TGCGCCAGCAGTCCCGGGGGTGCGACTAATGAAAAACTGTTTTTT. Its protein is CASSPGGATNEKLFF. The complete variable domain, with remaining parts taken from reference TRBV5-1 and TRBJ1-4, reads KAGVTQTPRYLIKTRGQQVTLSCSPISGHRSVSWYQQTPGQGLQFLFEYFSETQRNKGNFPGRFSGRQFSNSRSEMNVSTLELGDSALYLCASSPGGATNEKLFFGSGTQLSVL.

V usage is TRBV7-8 and J usage is TRBJ1-1; 9 bases fit TRBD1. CDR1 is SGHVS and CDR2 is FQNEAQ in the germline V gene. The CDR3 has 14 residues. The J segment lost 8 bases and the V segment lost 4 bases, leaving 8 bases of the junction unmatched. This CDR3 reads CASSSRQGVGEAFF. Here the CDR3 DNA reads TGTGCCAGCAGCTCAAGACAGGGGGTGGGCGAAGCTTTCTTT.

The J gene is TRBJ1-2, the V gene TRBV2; 9 bases are shared with TRBD1. Germline-derived CDR1 and CDR2 are SNHLY and FYNNEI. Unmatched junction bases numbered 4, after V lost 2 bases and J lost 3 bases. The CDR3 contains 15 residues. The DNA for the CDR3 is TGTGCCAGCAGTGAATGGGGGACAGGGCACTATGGCTACACCTTC. It codes for CASSEWGTGHYGYTF.

J is TRBJ1-3 and V is TRBV28; a weak D match, TRBD1 (5 bases). The CDR3 spans 14 residues. CDR1 and CDR2 (germline): MDHEN, SYDVKM. The V end lost 3 bases, the J end lost 3 bases, and 9 bases lay between the germline ends. The CDR3 sequence: CASSFWGIGNTIYF. The CDR3 region has the DNA TGTGCCAGCAGTTTTTGGGGGATTGGAAACACCATATATTTT.

This clone was found once. J is TRBJ2-7 and V is TRBV27, with 8 bases fitting TRBD1. The ends lost 5 bases at V and 7 bases at J; junction bases unmatched: 10. Germline V gene data show CDR1 as MNHEY and CDR2 as SMNVEV (reference sequence). This CDR3 contains 14 residues. The CDR3 protein is CASSPGTGALEQYF. As DNA, the CDR3 is TGTGCCAGCAGTCCCGGGACAGGTGCTTTGGAGCAGTACTTC.

V usage is TRBV11-3 and J usage is TRBJ2-1; D may be TRBD2 (5 bases). Trimming cost V 4 bases and J 0 bases, with 10 bases left between them. The CDR3 runs to 15 residues. Germline V gives CDR1 SGHNT, CDR2 YENEEA. The chain's CDR3 is CASSSGESSYNEQFF. The CDR3 DNA reads TGTGCCAGCAGCTCCGGGGAGAGCTCCTACAATGAGCAGTTCTTC.

V gene TRBV11-3 combines with J gene TRBJ2-2; 7 bases are shared with TRBD1. CDR3 length: 14 amino acids. Losses at the gene ends were 5 bases for V and 1 base for J; bases not matched to a gene: 1. CDR1 and CDR2 from the germline V gene are SGHNT and YENEEA. In nucleotides, the CDR3 is TGTGCCAGCAGCCACAGGGGGAACACCGGGGAGCTGTTTTTT. Protein sequence: CASSHRGNTGELFF.

This clone was detected a few times. V and J are TRBV2 and TRBJ1-2; D unresolved. Trimming took off 4 bases at V and 1 base at J, with 10 bases between the two ends. This CDR3 spans 14 amino acids. Germline V gives CDR1 SNHLY, CDR2 FYNNEI. The chain's CDR3 is CASSAGGVNYGYTF. Written as DNA, the CDR3 is TGTGCCAGCAGTGCCGGCGGAGTTAACTATGGCTACACCTTC.

The chain uses TRBV5-1 and TRBJ2-1; 9 nucleotides match TRBD1. CDR3 length: 15 residues. Per germline, CDR1 SGHRS and CDR2 YFSETQ. V was pared by 2 bases and J by 6 bases, with 6 bases of the junction left unmatched. The CDR3 nucleotides read TGCGCCAGCAGCTTTTTGACAGGGGGAGGCAATGAGCAGTTCTTC. Amino acid sequence: CASSFLTGGGNEQFF. Combining the CDR3 with reference TRBV5-1 and TRBJ2-1 gives the whole variable domain KAGVTQTPRYLIKTRGQQVTLSCSPISGHRSVSWYQQTPGQGLQFLFEYFSETQRNKGNFPGRFSGRQFSNSRSEMNVSTLELGDSALYLCASSFLTGGGNEQFFGPGTRLTVL.

J is TRBJ1-2 and V is TRBV18; the D is unclear. CDR1 KGHSH and CDR2 LQKENI come from the germline V gene. The V end lost 3 bases, the J end lost 0 bases, and 8 bases lay between the germline ends. The CDR3 runs to 14 residues. The CDR3 region has the DNA TGTGCCAGCTCACCCGCCGCTGCTAACTATGGCTACACCTTC. As protein: CASSPAAANYGYTF.

The genes are TRBV9 and TRBJ2-1, with 7 bases identical to TRBD2. Germline-derived CDR1 and CDR2 are SGDLS and YYNGEE. The J segment lost 12 bases and the V segment lost 2 bases, leaving 8 bases of the junction unmatched. The CDR3 is 13 amino acids. The CDR3: CASSVAMTSMQFF. The CDR3 nucleotides are TGTGCCAGCAGCGTGGCCATGACTAGCATGCAGTTCTTC.

This clone was seen a few times. This chain connects TRBV2 to TRBJ1-1; TRBD1 matches at 7 bases. CDR1 and CDR2 from the germline V gene are SNHLY and FYNNEI. Losses at the gene ends were 9 bases for V and 11 bases for J; bases not matched to a gene: 6. This CDR3 region has 10 residues. This CDR3 reads CARRTGAAFF. Written as DNA, the CDR3 is TGTGCCAGAAGAACAGGGGCGGCTTTCTTT.

This clone is classed as medium-sized. The chain combines TRBV5-1 with TRBJ2-7, with TRBD1 matching over 7 bases. CDR3 length equals 13 residues. V shed 2 bases and J 7 bases; nucleotides not matched to a gene: 6. In germline, CDR1 is SGHRS, CDR2 YFSETQ. The CDR3 region has the DNA TGCGCCAGCAGCTTCTCAGGGGGTCAAGAGCAGTACTTC. It encodes CASSFSGGQEQYF.